By share of the sample, the clone carrying this TCR beta chain is medium-sized. Antigen unknown. The entry originates in a study of T cells generated in artificial thymic organoids. Human HSPCs were combined with MS5 stroma expressing human DLL1. The seeding cells were CD34+CD3- hematopoietic stem and progenitor cells purified by FACS to remove T cells. B27, FLT3L, IL-7 and ascorbic acid supplemented the serum-free organoid medium. Separate semi-nested PCRs amplified TCRalpha and TCRbeta libraries using constant-region reverse primers in TRAC or TRBC. cDNA synthesis used roughly 3.5 to 500 ng of total RNA. MiXCR was run by TCRdb on the 5' RACE reads, yielding one entry per CDR3 protein. This table holds approximately 5,400 distinct CDR3 sequences, 25% to 30% found once. Sequencing was carried out using naive CD8+ T cells grown in artificial thymic organoids from cord blood stem and progenitor cells. The subset is: CD3+TCRalphabeta+CD8SP T cells; for blood, CD45RO-CCR7+ naive CD8+ T cells. The origin of this receptor is a human donor who gave cord blood stem cells for thymic organoid culture, a cardiac surgery patient who gave postnatal thymus, or a blood donor (not recorded which).

The CDR3 here is CASSRRVLLSGANVLTF. CDR3 DNA: TGTGCCAGCAGCCGGAGGGTACTTCTCTCTGGGGCCAACGTCCTGACTTTC. The rearrangement uses TRBV7-4 and TRBJ2-6; D might be TRBD2 (6 bases). The CDR3 is 17 residues long. Germline V gene lookup returns CDR1 SGHVT and CDR2 SQSDAQ. Trimming took off 5 bases at V and 0 bases at J, with 14 bases between the two ends.